The 25 T cell receptor beta chains in this list originate from one sample, sequenced in a study of blood T cell repertoires in COVID-19 (TCRdb year 2020). The receptor library was made with the immunoSEQ multiplex PCR assay. Drawn from immuneACCESS, this table holds only the in-frame rearrangements with V and J called that TCRdb kept. Clones are partly lost; checked studies trace under half to an unresolved V gene and leave the rest unexplained. The sample profile shows 180,000 or so clones; about 86% of them were found once. Roughly 6.9% of the sample rests with the top ten. The sequenced sample consisted of PBMCs or T cells enriched from blood (not recorded which). The receptors here all came from a middle-aged man who had recovered from COVID-19.

Only a few counts were recorded for this clone. This chain uses TRBV6-5 with TRBJ2-1; a possible D gene is TRBD2 (5 bases). Trimming pared 7 bases from V and 7 bases from J, leaving 14 bases between. CDR1 and CDR2 from the germline V gene are MNHEY and SVGAGI. The CDR3 is 13 amino acids. The CDR3 sequence: CASTRADGNEQFF. CDR3 bases: TGTGCCAGCACGAGGGCGGATGGGAATGAGCAGTTCTTC.

The genes are TRBV5-1 and TRBJ1-2, with 7 nucleotides matching TRBD1. V gave up 5 bases and J gave up 8 bases; unmatched junction bases: 6. The CDR3 is 12 amino acids. CDR1 is SGHRS and CDR2 is YFSETQ in the germline V gene. The CDR3 bases are TGCGCCAGCAGTTTTGACAGGGACGGCTACACCTTC. It codes for CASSFDRDGYTF.

The chain links TRBV5-4 to TRBJ1-4; TRBD1 might be the D (6 bases). CDR3 length: 14 amino acids. Germline lookup yields CDR1 SGHNT and CDR2 YYREEE (reference sequence). V lost 4 bases and J 7 bases, leaving 14 bases between the germline ends. CDR3 nucleotide sequence: TGTGCCAGCAGCCACAGGGAAACGGGTGAAAAACTGTTTTTT. Protein product: CASSHRETGEKLFF.

V and J are TRBV29-1 and TRBJ1-2; possibly TRBD1 for D (5 bases). CDR3 length: 13 residues. The V gene lost 5 bases and the J gene lost 4 bases, with 14 bases spanning the gap. CDR1 is SQVTM and CDR2 is ANQGSEA in the germline V gene. The chain's CDR3 is CSVRQRIGYGYTF. CDR3 sequence (DNA): TGCAGCGTTAGACAGAGGATTGGCTATGGCTACACCTTC.

In the case of this clone: Additional DNA sequences in this sample encode the identical CDR3. The chain carries TRBV18 and TRBJ1-6; D may be TRBD1 (5 bases). The V gene lost 3 bases and the J gene lost 7 bases, with 13 bases spanning the gap. Germline CDR1 is KGHSH and CDR2 is LQKENI. The CDR3 contains 15 residues. The CDR3 DNA is TGTGCCAGCTCACCCGGCAGGGCCGACAATTCACCCCTCCACTTT. This gives the protein CASSPGRADNSPLHF.

The chain links TRBV19 to TRBJ1-2; TRBD1 matches 8 bases. CDR1 and CDR2 (germline): LNHDA, SQIVND (reference sequence). The CDR3 contains 16 residues. The V gene end was trimmed by 5 bases and the J gene end by 0 bases; junction bases not matched to a gene: 8. The CDR3 DNA reads TGTGCCAGTAGTCGGACAGGGCCACCCACTAACTATGGCTACACCTTC. It yields the protein CASSRTGPPTNYGYTF.

V is TRBV10-3 and J is TRBJ2-5; D unclear. Germline V gene lookup returns CDR1 ENHRY and CDR2 SYGVKD. Trimming took off 2 bases at V and 5 bases at J, with 6 bases between the two ends. The CDR3 spans 12 residues. The CDR3 region is CAISEPRETQYF. CDR3 bases: TGTGCCATCAGTGAGCCACGGGAGACCCAGTACTTC.

The chain uses TRBV5-4 and TRBJ1-2; D is undetermined. Trimming took off 4 bases at V and 8 bases at J, with 21 bases between the two ends. Germline V lookup: CDR1 SGHNT, CDR2 YYREEE (reference sequence). CDR3 length equals 15 residues. CDR3: CASSPWSTEGPGYTF. Written as DNA, the CDR3 is TGTGCCAGCAGCCCATGGAGCACCGAAGGCCCAGGCTACACCTTC.

The chain uses TRBV6-1 and TRBJ2-5; D is undetermined. Germline lookup yields CDR1 MNHNS and CDR2 SASEGT. The ends were cut back, 1 base at V and 0 bases at J, with 6 bases in the middle. The CDR3 consists of 14 residues. The CDR3 DNA is TGTGCCAGCAGTGAAGACGAGTACCAAGAGACCCAGTACTTC. Translating it yields CASSEDEYQETQYF.

J is TRBJ2-5 and V is TRBV10-1; TRBD2 matches 11 bases. The germline gives CDR1 WNHNN, CDR2 SYGVQD (reference sequence). The CDR3 totals 16 residues. J was trimmed by 1 base and V by 2 bases; bases with no gene match: 3. The CDR3 DNA follows: TGCGCCAGCAGTGAGCGGGGGACTAGCGGCCAAGAGACCCAGTACTTC. It encodes CASSERGTSGQETQYF.

For the CDR3, the DNA is TGTGCCAGCAGCTTAACGGGACTAGCGGGGGAGAGGACCGGGGAGCTGTTTTTT. Protein product: CASSLTGLAGERTGELFF. This chain links TRBV7-3 with TRBJ2-2, with TRBD2 matching 14 bases. Germline V gene lookup returns CDR1 SGHTA and CDR2 FQGTGA. The V gene end was trimmed by 0 bases and the J gene end by 5 bases; junction bases not matched to a gene: 5. CDR3 size: 18 residues.

J is TRBJ1-2 and V is TRBV12-5; 8 bases map to TRBD1. The CDR3 extends over 14 amino acids. Germline V gives CDR1 LGHNT, CDR2 FRNRAP. The V gene end was trimmed by 5 bases and the J gene end by 8 bases; junction bases not matched to a gene: 10. The CDR3 sequence: CASGTSGQGDGYTF. The DNA of the CDR3 is TGTGCTAGTGGTACGTCAGGACAGGGCGACGGCTACACCTTC. Full variable domain (missing parts from reference TRBV12-5 and TRBJ1-2): DARVTQTPRHKVTEMGQEVTMRCQPILGHNTVFWYRQTMMQGLELLAYFRNRAPLDDSGMPKDRFSAEMPDATLATLKIQPSEPRDSAVYFCASGTSGQGDGYTFGSGTRLTVV.

The chain joins TRBV19 to TRBJ1-5; D is uncertain. Trimming cost V 4 bases and J 5 bases, with 12 bases left between them. Germline V gives CDR1 LNHDA, CDR2 SQIVND (reference sequence). This CDR3 region has 14 residues. Here the CDR3 reads CASSKVGEYQPQHF. As DNA, the CDR3 is TGTGCCAGTAGTAAGGTCGGGGAATATCAGCCCCAGCATTTT.

This chain links TRBV7-9 with TRBJ1-1, with a weak D call TRBD1 (5 bases). Trimming pared 5 bases from V and 2 bases from J, leaving 12 bases between. Looked up from germline, CDR1 is SEHNR and CDR2 is FQNEAQ (reference sequence). The CDR3 totals 14 residues. Written as DNA, the CDR3 is TGTGCCAGCAGCCCCCCCAGGGTTAACACTGAAGCTTTCTTT. This codes for CASSPPRVNTEAFF. The full variable domain, with the rest looked up from reference TRBV7-9 and TRBJ1-1, is DTGVSQNPRHKITKRGQNVTFRCDPISEHNRLYWYRQTLGQGPEFLTYFQNEAQLEKSRLLSDRFSAERPKGSFSTLEIQRTEQGDSAMYLCASSPPRVNTEAFFGQGTRLTVV.

This sequence joins TRBV4-1 and TRBJ1-5; D call uncertain. The germline V and J ends were trimmed by 0 bases and 2 bases, with 8 bases remaining between them. This CDR3 is built from 15 residues. Germline CDR1 is MGHRA and CDR2 is YSYEKL. The CDR3 bases are TGCGCCAGCAGCCAAGATCCGCCAGGCAATCAGCCCCAGCATTTT. The encoded protein is CASSQDPPGNQPQHF.

The chain links TRBV19 to TRBJ1-2; 10 nucleotides align to TRBD1. The CDR3 is 14 residues long. Germline loops: CDR1 LNHDA, CDR2 SQIVND (reference sequence). V lost 5 bases and J lost 7; bases outside the gene matches: 7. The CDR3, as DNA: TGTGCCAGTAGTTCGGGACAGGGGCGCGGTGGCTACACCTTC. It translates to CASSSGQGRGGYTF.

V gene TRBV7-9 combines with J gene TRBJ1-4; 8 bases map to TRBD1. Looked up from germline, CDR1 is SEHNR and CDR2 is FQNEAQ (reference sequence). V dropped 1 base and J dropped 1; count of bases not matched to a gene: 8. The CDR3 sequence is 18 residues long. The CDR3 sequence is CASSLGPGGSRTNEKLFF. The CDR3 coding sequence is TGTGCCAGCAGCTTAGGTCCAGGGGGCAGTAGAACTAATGAAAAACTGTTTTTT. The entire variable domain, with the rest obtained from reference TRBV7-9 and TRBJ1-4, is as follows: DTGVSQNPRHKITKRGQNVTFRCDPISEHNRLYWYRQTLGQGPEFLTYFQNEAQLEKSRLLSDRFSAERPKGSFSTLEIQRTEQGDSAMYLCASSLGPGGSRTNEKLFFGSGTQLSVL.

The chain links TRBV5-1 to TRBJ1-1; 7 positions match TRBD1. J gave up 9 bases and V 3 bases, and 11 bases lay outside the gene matches. This CDR3 region has 14 residues. Per germline, CDR1 SGHRS and CDR2 YFSETQ. The CDR3 loop is CASSSLLGTDQAFF. CDR3 sequence (DNA): TGCGCCAGCAGCTCCTTGTTAGGGACAGACCAAGCTTTCTTT.

The V call is TRBV6-5, the J call TRBJ1-5; a weak D match, TRBD1 (6 bases). Trimming pared 8 bases from V and 5 bases from J, leaving 19 bases between. The CDR3 sequence is 15 residues long. Germline loops: CDR1 MNHEY, CDR2 SVGAGI. Here the CDR3 DNA reads TGTGCCAGCGAGGGGGGACTAAGGGCCTATCAGCCCCAGCATTTT. Its protein product is CASEGGLRAYQPQHF.

This chain joins TRBV9 and TRBJ1-2; 7 bases fit TRBD1. The CDR3 consists of 15 residues. After removal of 2 bases from V and 4 bases from J, the junction contained 8 bases not matched to a gene. Germline CDR1 SGDLS, CDR2 YYNGEE. Here the CDR3 DNA reads TGTGCCAGCAGCGTGGCAGGACAGGATTTCTATGGCTACACCTTC. Its translation: CASSVAGQDFYGYTF.

V gene TRBV5-5 combines with J gene TRBJ1-3, with 9 bases lining up with TRBD1. The CDR3 spans 17 residues. J gave up 2 bases and V 0 bases, and 6 bases lay outside the gene matches. The germline V gene has CDR1 SGHKS and CDR2 YYEKEE (reference sequence). The CDR3 DNA follows: TGTGCCAGCAGCTTGGAGGGACAGGGATCGGCTGGAAACACCATATATTTT. This gives the protein CASSLEGQGSAGNTIYF.

The chain combines TRBV6-7 with TRBJ1-5; D is undetermined. TRBV6-7 is an open reading frame, and its role is uncertain. V shed 4 bases and J shed 4 bases, with 5 bases lying between them. The CDR3 length is 12 residues. The CDR3 is CASSSTNQPQHF. CDR3 coding DNA: TGTGCCAGCAGTTCCACAAATCAGCCCCAGCATTTT.

The chain links TRBV11-1 to TRBJ1-4; D is unresolved. The germline CDR1 and CDR2 sequences are SGHAT and FQDESV (reference sequence). The CDR3 sequence is 15 residues long. Trimming removed 6 bases from V and 0 bases from J, with 11 bases in between. CDR3 nucleotides: TGTGCCAGCAGTTCGGGGTCAGCAACTAATGAAAAACTGTTTTTT. This translates into CASSSGSATNEKLFF.

V gene TRBV6-6 combines with J gene TRBJ1-2; D gene ambiguous. Germline lookup yields CDR1 MNHNY and CDR2 SVGAGI (reference sequence). The CDR3 runs 12 residues. V was trimmed by 4 bases and J by 2 bases, leaving 5 bases between them. This CDR3 is CASSLRNYGYTF. The CDR3 bases are TGTGCCAGCAGTTTGAGGAACTATGGCTACACCTTC.

This chain uses TRBV20-1 with TRBJ2-2, with 9 bases that match TRBD2. With 3 bases clipped from V and 9 bases from J, the junction kept 8 bases outside the gene matches. The CDR3 runs to 14 residues. CDR1 is DFQATT, CDR2 SNEGSKA, per germline (reference sequence). CDR3 residues: CSASRLAGKRELFF. The CDR3 nucleotides are TGCAGTGCTAGTCGGCTAGCGGGGAAGCGGGAGCTGTTTTTT.